Given below is one T cell receptor (beta chain) in context. Trimming cost V 3 bases and J 5 bases; bases outside gene matches: 10. This CDR3 region has 16 residues. Looked up from germline, CDR1 is KGHSH and CDR2 is LQKENI. The data stem from a study of blood T cell repertoires in COVID-19. Study in general: Specimens from acute and convalescent COVID-19 originated in the United States, Italy and Spain.

Participants had their cohort set by participant-reported clinical history. Per the study methods: For nucleated cells, counts were estimated from reference gene primer amplification. TCRdb's copy holds only in-frame clones and misses some; the assay was immunoSEQ multiplex PCR. Clone size and V and J calls were adopted from that table, with D and trimming inferred from the DNA. The table has 250,000 to 350,000 clones, 88% seen once. Sequenced input: PBMCs or T cells enriched from blood (not recorded which). The chain has TRBV18 and TRBJ1-1, with 9 bases fitting TRBD1. The source is a woman aged 30 to 39 who had recovered from COVID-19. As DNA, the CDR3 is TGTGCCAGCTCACCCCTGGACAGGGGTCTGGGGACTGAAGCTTTCTTT. Translated: CASSPLDRGLGTEAFF. The full variable domain, with the rest looked up from reference TRBV18 and TRBJ1-1, is NAGVMQNPRHLVRRRGQEARLRCSPMKGHSHVYWYRQLPEEGLKFMVYLQKENIIDESGMPKERFSAEFPKEGPSILRIQQVVRGDSAAYFCASSPLDRGLGTEAFFGQGTRLTVV.